These T cell receptor beta chains were read from a single sample in a study of blood T cell repertoires in COVID-19. The assay was immunoSEQ multiplex PCR, and TCRdb's table has in-frame clones only and misses some. The sample contains some 130,000 clones, about 70% of which appear only once. The sequenced sample was peripheral blood. All receptors come from a man older than 75 with acute or convalescent COVID-19. Both conserved end residues are part of each CDR3. Each record gives: CDR3 DNA, CDR3 protein, clone size, V gene, J gene, D gene. A D gene is named only where the DNA matches it firmly. Clone size is shown for a subset of rows, as once, few, many or a class of expanded clone.

TGTGCCATCAGTGATCCACAGCAAGAGACCCAGTACTTC	CAISDPQQETQYF	NA	TRBV10-3	TRBJ2-5	NA
TGTGCCAGCAGCGGTCCCGGCTACGAGCAGTACTTC	CASSGPGYEQYF	once	TRBV9	TRBJ2-7	NA
TGCGCCAGCAGCCTCCGACAGGACACTGAAGCTTTCTTT	CASSLRQDTEAFF	NA	TRBV4-1	TRBJ1-1	NA
TGTGCCACCAGCGGCCGGACTAGCGCAGATACGCAGTATTTT	CATSGRTSADTQYF	once	TRBV15	TRBJ2-3	TRBD2
TGTGCCAGCAGCCAAGTAGGGTTAGCGGGGGGGTACAATGAGCAGTTCTTC	CASSQVGLAGGYNEQFF	NA	TRBV4-2	TRBJ2-1	TRBD2
TGTGCCAGCAGTTTTGGCAGCCGGGATGGCTACACCTTC	CASSFGSRDGYTF	NA	TRBV6-5	TRBJ1-2	NA
TGTGCCAGCAGCTTCCGACTAGCGGGGAACACCGGGGAGCTGTTTTTT	CASSFRLAGNTGELFF	NA	TRBV7-2	TRBJ2-2	TRBD2
TGTGCCAGCAGCTTCGAACGCGCTGAAGCTTTCTTT	CASSFERAEAFF	NA	TRBV7-2	TRBJ1-1	NA
TGTGCCAGCTCACCGGGACAGGGGAACTACGAGCAGTACTTC	CASSPGQGNYEQYF	NA	TRBV18	TRBJ2-7	TRBD1
TGTGCCAGCTCACCGACAGGGGACAGCTCCTACGAGCAGTACTTC	CASSPTGDSSYEQYF	NA	TRBV18	TRBJ2-7	TRBD1
TGTGCCAGCAGCTTCGGGACAGGGGGAGATGAAAAACTGTTTTTT	CASSFGTGGDEKLFF	NA	TRBV5-6	TRBJ1-4	TRBD1
TGTGCCAGCAGCTTAAAACAGAGCTCCTACGAGCAGTACTTC	CASSLKQSSYEQYF	NA	TRBV5-5	TRBJ2-7	NA
TGCAGTGCTTACGGGACAGCGGAGTTCTTC	CSAYGTAEFF	NA	TRBV20-1	TRBJ2-1	TRBD1
TGTGCCAGCTCACCCACTACGGGGGGGGGTTCAGATACGCAGTATTTT	CASSPTTGGGSDTQYF	NA	TRBV18	TRBJ2-3	TRBD2
TGTGCCAGCAGCTGGGGACAGGGAGGGCTCCTATCCTACGAGCAGTACTTC	CASSWGQGGLLSYEQYF	NA	TRBV5-6	TRBJ2-7	TRBD1
TGTGCCAGCAGCGCCCAGGATAACCAAGAGACCCAGTACTTC	CASSAQDNQETQYF	NA	TRBV5-4	TRBJ2-5	NA
TGTGCCAGCAGCCAAGTCGAGAGGCCCTATGGCTACACCTTC	CASSQVERPYGYTF	NA	TRBV14	TRBJ1-2	NA
TGTGCCAGCAGCTTAGGAGCAGGGTCCTACGAGCAGTACTTC	CASSLGAGSYEQYF	NA	TRBV5-8	TRBJ2-7	NA
TGTGCCAGCAGCGTTGTTTACTTGCCCGATCCCGATACGCAGTATTTT	CASSVVYLPDPDTQYF	NA	TRBV9	TRBJ2-3	NA
TGTGCCAGCAGTCCCGGGACAGGGATCACAGATACGCAGTATTTT	CASSPGTGITDTQYF	NA	TRBV6-5	TRBJ2-3	TRBD1
TGTGCCAGCGCTCCAGGGGACACCGGGGAGCTGTTTTTT	CASAPGDTGELFF	NA	TRBV28	TRBJ2-2	NA
TGTGCCAGCAGTCCCCAACTGAGCTCTGGAAACACCATATATTTT	CASSPQLSSGNTIYF	NA	TRBV6-5	TRBJ1-3	NA
TGTGCCAGCAGTGATATCAGCGGACAGGGGCATGAAAAACTGTTTTTT	CASSDISGQGHEKLFF	NA	TRBV2	TRBJ1-4	TRBD1
TGTGCCAGCAGCTTAGGGGGGGCTTTGCGGTACAATGAGCAGTTCTTC	CASSLGGALRYNEQFF	few	TRBV7-3	TRBJ2-1	NA
TGTGCCAGCAGCCCCGGACAGGGTTTGTATGGCTACACCTTC	CASSPGQGLYGYTF	NA	TRBV3-1/TRBV3-2	TRBJ1-2	TRBD1
TGTGCCTCCAGGCAGGGGGGTCCGGCCACAGATACGCAGTATTTT	CASRQGGPATDTQYF	NA	TRBV5-4	TRBJ2-3	NA
TGTGCCAGCAGTGCGAACAGGGTCATAGGGTATGGCTACACCTTC	CASSANRVIGYGYTF	NA	TRBV2	TRBJ1-2	NA
TGCAGCGTTGCCGGGGGCTCCTACAATGAGCAGTTCTTC	CSVAGGSYNEQFF	NA	TRBV29-1	TRBJ2-1	NA
TGTGCCAGCAGCTTGACCCGAGAGGCTCGGTCCTACGAGCAGTACTTC	CASSLTREARSYEQYF	NA	TRBV5-8	TRBJ2-7	NA
TGTGCCAGCAGCTTATTGCCGGGGAACTCTGGAAACACCATATATTTT	CASSLLPGNSGNTIYF	few	TRBV7-8	TRBJ1-3	NA
TGTGCCAGCAGCGTAGCTCAGGAGAACACTGAAGCTTTCTTT	CASSVAQENTEAFF	NA	TRBV9	TRBJ1-1	NA